The rows below give T cell receptor beta chains drawn from one sample of a study of cytomegalovirus exposure and HLA in healthy donors. Clones were sequenced by immunoSEQ multiplex PCR, and TCRdb holds only the in-frame ones, with some missing. The data contain about 220,000 clones, about 74% of them singletons. Sequences were obtained from PBMCs. These receptors came from a young woman in good health and CMV-seronegative. The CDR3 runs from the conserved cysteine through the conserved F or W. Fields, in order: clone size, D gene, V gene, J gene, CDR3 protein, CDR3 DNA. D genes are given only for firm matches. Clone size, where shown, is once, few, many, or a class for clones that have expanded.

.,.,TRBV11-2,TRBJ2-7,CASSLERQGVDEQYF,TGTGCCAGCAGCTTAGAGCGGCAGGGCGTCGACGAGCAGTACTTC
.,TRBD1,TRBV30,TRBJ1-5,CAWRDREGSNQPQHF,TGTGCCTGGAGGGACAGGGAGGGAAGCAATCAGCCCCAGCATTTT
.,.,TRBV19,TRBJ2-6,CASSPRQASGANVLTF,TGTGCCAGTAGTCCTAGACAGGCTTCTGGGGCCAACGTCCTGACTTTC
few,.,TRBV6-5,TRBJ1-5,CASRPGQNQPQHF,TGTGCCAGCAGACCCGGACAGAATCAGCCCCAGCATTTT
.,TRBD1,TRBV27,TRBJ1-1,CASSPGTGGAGTEAFF,TGTGCCAGCAGTCCGGGGACAGGGGGCGCGGGGACTGAAGCTTTCTTT
.,.,TRBV20-1,TRBJ1-1,CSPMVNTEAFF,TGCAGCCCTATGGTGAACACTGAAGCTTTCTTT
.,TRBD1,TRBV6-5,TRBJ1-1,CASSSTGGVNTEAFF,TGTGCCAGCAGTTCCACAGGGGGCGTGAACACTGAAGCTTTCTTT
few,.,TRBV6-5,TRBJ1-2,CASSALTGPYGYTF,TGTGCCAGCAGTGCCTTGACAGGCCCCTATGGCTACACCTTC
once,.,TRBV6-6,TRBJ1-1,CASSYVTLPTEAFF,TGTGCCAGCAGTTACGTGACTTTACCCACTGAAGCTTTCTTT
.,.,TRBV19,TRBJ2-1,CASSIDDSLHNEQFF,TGTGCCAGTAGTATAGACGACTCCCTTCACAATGAGCAGTTCTTC
.,.,TRBV30,TRBJ2-7,CAWSVSYEQYF,TGTGCCTGGAGCGTCTCCTACGAGCAGTACTTC
.,TRBD2,TRBV9,TRBJ2-1,CASSVGGRVYNEQFF,TGTGCCAGCAGCGTAGGAGGGAGGGTCTACAATGAGCAGTTCTTC
.,TRBD2,TRBV11-2,TRBJ2-1,CATWGLAGVEQFF,TGTGCCACCTGGGGACTAGCGGGAGTCGAGCAGTTCTTC
.,.,TRBV6-6,TRBJ1-3,CASSYPGNTIYF,TGTGCCAGCAGTTACCCGGGAAACACCATATATTTT
.,TRBD1,TRBV5-4,TRBJ1-1,CASSLGQGAKTVEAFF,TGTGCCAGCAGCCTGGGACAGGGGGCGAAAACGGTTGAAGCTTTCTTT
.,.,TRBV6-4,TRBJ2-5,CASSEEGRETQYF,TGTGCCAGCAGTGAGGAGGGAAGAGAGACCCAGTACTTC
.,.,TRBV7-9,TRBJ2-1,CSSSSWGTGAYNEQFF,TGTTCCAGCAGCTCCTGGGGGACTGGGGCCTACAATGAGCAGTTCTTC
once,.,TRBV6-5,TRBJ1-2,CASRAGMAGYTF,TGTGCCAGCAGGGCAGGGATGGCTGGCTACACCTTC
.,.,TRBV5-1,TRBJ2-3,CASSRAGDTQYF,TGCGCCAGCAGCCGGGCGGGGGATACGCAGTATTTT
.,.,TRBV6-6,TRBJ1-2,CASSSHPTGYGYTF,TGTGCCAGCAGTTCGCACCCAACAGGCTATGGCTACACCTTC
.,TRBD1,TRBV7-9,TRBJ2-5,CASSLAGQGPETQYF,TGTGCCAGCAGCTTAGCGGGACAGGGCCCAGAGACCCAGTACTTC
.,.,TRBV7-6,TRBJ1-1,CASSPNRENTEAFF,TGTGCCAGCAGCCCTAACAGGGAGAACACTGAAGCTTTCTTT
.,.,TRBV12-5,TRBJ1-1,CALARAGEAFF,TGTGCTCTCGCCCGGGCAGGGGAAGCTTTCTTT
.,.,TRBV13,TRBJ2-7,CASRAGSYEQYF,TGTGCCAGCAGAGCGGGCTCCTACGAGCAGTACTTC
.,.,TRBV5-1,TRBJ1-1,CASSPRTAGGTEAFF,TGCGCCAGCAGCCCACGGACGGCGGGAGGCACTGAAGCTTTCTTT
.,.,TRBV27,TRBJ1-2,CASSLYGMGGYTF,TGTGCCAGCAGTTTATACGGGATGGGTGGCTACACCTTC
once,TRBD1,TRBV10-1,TRBJ2-1,CASSEDRGTRGNEQFF,TGCGCCAGCAGTGAGGACAGGGGAACGAGGGGCAATGAGCAGTTCTTC
.,TRBD2,TRBV7-2,TRBJ2-7,CASSYTSVYEQYF,TGTGCCAGCAGCTATACTAGCGTCTACGAGCAGTACTTC
.,.,TRBV18,TRBJ2-5,CASSPTPPVYQETQYF,TGTGCCAGCTCACCAACTCCGCCCGTGTACCAAGAGACCCAGTACTTC
.,.,TRBV25-1,TRBJ1-4,CASSEYFGEKLFF,TGTGCCAGCAGTGAATATTTCGGTGAAAAACTGTTTTTT
.,.,TRBV6-1,TRBJ2-3,CASSERRGTRGDTQYF,TGTGCCAGCAGTGAACGCCGGGGGACTCGGGGAGATACGCAGTATTTT
.,.,TRBV11-2,TRBJ2-7,CASSFERASYEQYF,TGTGCCAGCAGCTTCGAGCGGGCCTCCTACGAGCAGTACTTC
once,.,TRBV30,TRBJ1-3,CAWQGSNTIYF,TGTGCCTGGCAGGGTTCGAACACCATATATTTT
.,TRBD1,TRBV19,TRBJ1-1,CASTPLAGTANTEAFF,TGTGCCAGTACCCCCCTGGCCGGGACAGCGAACACTGAAGCTTTCTTT
.,TRBD1,TRBV27,TRBJ1-1,CASSSTGDEAFF,TGTGCCAGCAGTTCCACAGGGGATGAAGCTTTCTTT
.,.,TRBV5-1,TRBJ2-2,CASSLGRANTGELFF,TGCGCCAGCAGCTTAGGCAGGGCGAACACCGGGGAGCTGTTTTTT
.,.,TRBV18,TRBJ1-4,CASSRGPPNEKLFF,TGTGCCAGCTCGCGGGGACCGCCTAATGAAAAACTGTTTTTT
.,TRBD1,TRBV29-1,TRBJ1-4,CSARTGGNEKLFF,TGCAGCGCCCGGACAGGAGGCAATGAAAAACTGTTTTTT
.,.,TRBV19,TRBJ2-2,CASTTQIGNTGELFF,TGTGCCAGTACGACACAGATAGGAAACACCGGGGAGCTGTTTTTT
.,.,TRBV6-5,TRBJ2-3,CAGKRGSSTDTQYF,TGTGCCGGAAAAAGGGGGAGCTCGACAGATACGCAGTATTTT
.,TRBD1,TRBV11-2,TRBJ2-7,CASSLGQGAYEQYF,TGTGCCAGCAGCTTAGGACAGGGGGCTTACGAGCAGTACTTC
.,TRBD1,TRBV29-1,TRBJ2-3,CSVEGTPRQGSDTQYF,TGCAGCGTTGAAGGGACCCCGAGACAGGGTTCAGATACGCAGTATTTT
once,TRBD2,TRBV19,TRBJ2-2,CASSSSSGGALGGELFF,TGTGCCAGTAGTTCCTCTAGCGGGGGGGCCCTGGGCGGGGAGCTGTTTTTT
.,.,TRBV7-8,TRBJ1-2,CASSLEGREGYTF,TGTGCCAGCAGCTTAGAAGGCAGGGAAGGCTACACCTTC
once,.,TRBV5-4,TRBJ2-3,CASSSPTSPTDTQYF,TGTGCCAGCAGCTCCCCGACTAGTCCCACAGATACGCAGTATTTT
.,.,TRBV14,TRBJ2-1,CASSQEISGPGQFF,TGTGCCAGCAGCCAAGAAATCAGCGGACCTGGGCAGTTCTTC